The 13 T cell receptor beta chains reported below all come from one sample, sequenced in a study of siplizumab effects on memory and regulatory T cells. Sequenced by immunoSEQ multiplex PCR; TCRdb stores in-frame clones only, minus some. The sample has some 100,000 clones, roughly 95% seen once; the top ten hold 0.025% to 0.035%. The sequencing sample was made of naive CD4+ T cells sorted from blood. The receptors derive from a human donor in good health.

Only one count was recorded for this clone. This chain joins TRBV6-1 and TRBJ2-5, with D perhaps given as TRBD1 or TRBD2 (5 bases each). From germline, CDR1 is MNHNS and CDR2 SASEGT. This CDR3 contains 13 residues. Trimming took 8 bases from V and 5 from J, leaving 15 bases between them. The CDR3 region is CASVPGKGETQYF. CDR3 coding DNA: TGTGCCAGCGTCCCGGGGAAGGGGGAGACCCAGTACTTC.

The CDR3 here is CASRLNYEQYF. CDR3 nucleotide sequence: TGTGCCAGCAGACTAAACTACGAGCAGTACTTC. The chain employs TRBV28 and TRBJ2-7; no clear D. V was clipped by 6 bases and J by 3 bases, with 6 bases between them. The CDR3 length is 11 residues. CDR1 MDHEN and CDR2 SYDVKM come from the germline V gene.

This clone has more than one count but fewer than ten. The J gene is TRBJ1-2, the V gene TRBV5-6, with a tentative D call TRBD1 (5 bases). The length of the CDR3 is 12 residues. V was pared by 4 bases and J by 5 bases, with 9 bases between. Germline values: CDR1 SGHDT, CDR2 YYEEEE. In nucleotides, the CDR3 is TGTGCCAGCAGCCCTGGGGGGTATGGCTACACCTTC. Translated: CASSPGGYGYTF.

CDR3 bases: TGTGCCAGCAGTTACGGGCCAGGCCCCTATGGCTACACCTTC. It yields the protein CASSYGPGPYGYTF. The chain is built from TRBV6-5 and TRBJ1-2; D gene ambiguous. Germline values: CDR1 MNHEY, CDR2 SVGAGI. Trimming pared 2 bases from V and 4 bases from J, leaving 11 bases between. There are 14 residues in the CDR3.

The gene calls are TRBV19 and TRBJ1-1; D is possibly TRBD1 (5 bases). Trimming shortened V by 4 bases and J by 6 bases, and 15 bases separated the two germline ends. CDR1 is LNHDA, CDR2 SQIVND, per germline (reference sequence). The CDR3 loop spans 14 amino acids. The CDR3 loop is CASSRLSGGPEAFF. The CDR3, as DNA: TGTGCCAGTAGTAGGCTTTCGGGGGGACCTGAAGCTTTCTTT. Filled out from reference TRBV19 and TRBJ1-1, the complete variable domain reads DGGITQSPKYLFRKEGQNVTLSCEQNLNHDAMYWYRQDPGQGLRLIYYSQIVNDFQKGDIAEGYSVSREKKESFPLTVTSAQKNPTAFYLCASSRLSGGPEAFFGQGTRLTVV.

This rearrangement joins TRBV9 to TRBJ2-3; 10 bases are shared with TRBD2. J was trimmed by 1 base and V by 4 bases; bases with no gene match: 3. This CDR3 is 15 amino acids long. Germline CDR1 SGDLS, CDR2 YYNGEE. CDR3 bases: TGTGCCAGCAGCACCCTAGCGGGGGGCACAGATACGCAGTATTTT. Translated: CASSTLAGGTDTQYF.

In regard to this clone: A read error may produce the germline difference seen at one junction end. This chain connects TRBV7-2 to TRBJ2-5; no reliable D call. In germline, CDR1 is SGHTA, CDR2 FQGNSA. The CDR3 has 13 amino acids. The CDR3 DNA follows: TGTGCCAGCAGGTTAGCTGCGCAAGAGACCCAGTACTTC. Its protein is CASRLAAQETQYF.

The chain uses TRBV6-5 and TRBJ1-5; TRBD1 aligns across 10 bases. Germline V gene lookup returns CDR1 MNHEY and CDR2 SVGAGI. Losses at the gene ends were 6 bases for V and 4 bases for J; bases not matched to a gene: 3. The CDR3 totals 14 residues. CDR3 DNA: TGTGCCAGCAGCGGGACAGGGGCGAATCAGCCCCAGCATTTT. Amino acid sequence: CASSGTGANQPQHF.

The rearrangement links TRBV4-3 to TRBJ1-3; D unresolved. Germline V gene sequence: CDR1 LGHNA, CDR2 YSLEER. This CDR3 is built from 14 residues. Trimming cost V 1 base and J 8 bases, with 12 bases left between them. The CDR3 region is CASSQAGTRDTIYF. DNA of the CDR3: TGCGCCAGCAGCCAAGCAGGAACCCGGGACACCATATATTTT.

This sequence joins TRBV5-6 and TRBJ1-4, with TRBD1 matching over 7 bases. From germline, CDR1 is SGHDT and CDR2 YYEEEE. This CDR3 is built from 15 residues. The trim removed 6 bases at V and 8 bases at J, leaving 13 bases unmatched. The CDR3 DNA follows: TGTGCCAGCACCCGAATCGACAGGGACCGGGAAAAACTGTTTTTT. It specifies CASTRIDRDREKLFF.

The CDR3 coding sequence is TGTGCCAGCAGCTTGTGGTTTTTCAATGAGCAGTTCTTC. It codes for CASSLWFFNEQFF. The V gene is TRBV7-2, the J gene TRBJ2-1; unclear D gene. The CDR3 loop spans 13 amino acids. The germline gives CDR1 SGHTA, CDR2 FQGNSA. V was cut by 3 bases and J by 6 bases, with 9 bases left in between.

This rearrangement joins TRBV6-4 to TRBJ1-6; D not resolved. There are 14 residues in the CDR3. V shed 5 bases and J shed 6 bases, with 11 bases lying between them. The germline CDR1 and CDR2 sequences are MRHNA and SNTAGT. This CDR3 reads CASSQGLTNSPLHF. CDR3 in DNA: TGTGCCAGCAGTCAAGGACTGACTAATTCACCCCTCCACTTT.

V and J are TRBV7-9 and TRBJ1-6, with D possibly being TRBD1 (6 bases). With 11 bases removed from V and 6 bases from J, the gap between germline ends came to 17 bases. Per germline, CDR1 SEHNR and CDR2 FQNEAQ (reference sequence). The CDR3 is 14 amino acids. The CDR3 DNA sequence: TGTGCCGGAAGCCCGGGGGGCATTAATTCACCCCTCCACTTT. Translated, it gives CAGSPGGINSPLHF. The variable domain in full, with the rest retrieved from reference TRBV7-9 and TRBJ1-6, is DTGVSQNPRHKITKRGQNVTFRCDPISEHNRLYWYRQTLGQGPEFLTYFQNEAQLEKSRLLSDRFSAERPKGSFSTLEIQRTEQGDSAMYLCAGSPGGINSPLHFGNGTRLTVT.